These 12 T cell receptor beta chains share one sample of origin, sequenced in a study of tumor and adjacent non-tumor tissue in lung cancer. The library came from three nested PCR rounds adapted from ARM-PCR protocols. TCRdb re-called the multiplex PCR reads with MiXCR, one entry per CDR3 protein. This table has about 67,000 distinct CDR3 sequences, roughly 77% appearing once. This sample's RNA came from whole unsorted tissue. The normal lung tissue was taken more than 3 cm from the tumor edge. The sequenced sample was distant non-tumor lung tissue. Receptor source: a man in his 60s with non-small cell lung cancer.

Notes on this clonotype: The junction does not match germline at one end; this may be a read error. The V call is TRBV6-5, the J call TRBJ1-1; tentative D call: TRBD1 (6 bases). CDR3 length equals 16 residues. Germline lookup yields CDR1 MNHEY and CDR2 SVGAGI. The CDR3 loop is CASSYSRTGMNIEAFF. DNA for the CDR3: TGTGCCAGTAGTTACTCGAGAACAGGGATGAACATTGAAGCTTTCTTT.

Note on this clonotype: A read error is likely, as this CDR3 ends without the conserved phenylalanine or tryptophan. This sequence joins TRBV6-5 and TRBJ1-1; D unresolved. This CDR3 contains 15 residues. V lost 7 bases and J lost 1, with 16 bases in between. The germline CDR1 and CDR2 sequences are MNHEY and SVGAGI. The CDR3 here is CASIQVKGWNTEAFL. Here the CDR3 DNA reads TGTGCCAGCATCCAGGTTAAGGGTTGGAACACTGAAGCTTTCTTA.

Details on this clonotype: The final CDR3 position lacks the conserved phenylalanine or tryptophan, pointing to a likely read error. The chain has TRBV6-5 and TRBJ2-1, with D possibly being TRBD2 (5 bases). Germline V gene sequence: CDR1 MNHEY, CDR2 SVGAGI. V was shortened by 4 bases and J by 6 bases, with 10 bases between the two germline ends. The CDR3 covers 13 residues. This CDR3 reads CASSWVGANEQFL. The DNA of the CDR3 is TGTGCCAGCAGTTGGGTGGGAGCCAATGAGCAGTTCTTA.

For this clonotype: Since no conserved phenylalanine or tryptophan closes the CDR3, a read error is the likely cause. The V call is TRBV4-1, the J call TRBJ2-1; TRBD2 is a possible D gene (6 bases). Looked up from germline, CDR1 is MGHRA and CDR2 is YSYEKL. The CDR3 covers 12 residues. The germline V and J ends were trimmed by 0 bases and 13 bases, with 10 bases remaining between them. The CDR3 loop is CASSQDTGEQFL. The CDR3 region has the DNA TGCGCCAGCAGCCAAGATACGGGGGAACAGTTCTTA.

This clonotype was picked up many times. CDR3 bases: TGCAGCGGGACAGGGGACGGTGGCTACACCTTC. Translated: CSGTGDGGYTF. The chain couples TRBV29-1 to TRBJ1-2, with TRBD1 matching 9 bases. The CDR3 is 11 residues long. Germline V gene data show CDR1 as SQVTM and CDR2 as ANQGSEA. V lost 7 bases, J lost 7 bases, and 4 bases stayed unmatched.

This sequence joins TRBV10-1 and TRBJ2-1, with D possibly being TRBD2 (6 bases). The CDR3 spans 15 residues. V was pared by 4 bases and J by 1 base, with 11 bases between. Per the germline V gene, CDR1 is WNHNN and CDR2 is SYGVQD (reference sequence). Written as DNA, the CDR3 is TGCGCCAGCAGTGGAAGCGGGTGTTCCTACAATGAGCAGTTCTTC. Amino acids: CASSGSGCSYNEQFF.

The chain uses TRBV5-6 and TRBJ2-7, with D perhaps TRBD2 (5 bases). The CDR3 length is 14 residues. CDR1 is SGHDT, CDR2 YYEEEE, per germline. V lost 2 bases to trimming and J lost 3 bases, with 12 bases between them. The CDR3 coding sequence is TGTGCCAGCAGCTTATTCGGGGAGTACTACGAGCAGTACTTC. It yields the protein CASSLFGEYYEQYF.

Comments on this clonotype: No conserved phenylalanine or tryptophan ends this CDR3, so it is likely a read error. The V call is TRBV24-1, the J call TRBJ2-7, with D perhaps TRBD1 or TRBD2 (5 bases each). V was trimmed by 5 bases and J by 7 bases, leaving 14 bases between them. The CDR3 runs 13 residues. CDR1 and CDR2 (germline): KGHDR, SFDVKD. CDR3 region: CATSVAQGYEQYL. The CDR3 DNA reads TGTGCCACCAGTGTAGCGCAGGGTTATGAGCAGTACTTA.

The J gene is TRBJ1-6, the V gene TRBV4-1; D is possibly TRBD1 (6 bases). The CDR3 is made up of 14 amino acids. The germline CDR1 and CDR2 sequences are MGHRA and YSYEKL. The V end lost 8 bases, the J end lost 9 bases, and 17 bases lay between the germline ends. As DNA, the CDR3 is TGCGCCAGCTCGACCCGGACAGTGATTTCACCCCTCCACTTT. Encoded protein: CASSTRTVISPLHF.

The rearrangement links TRBV29-1 to TRBJ2-1; a possible D gene is TRBD2 (7 bases). Trimming took off 7 bases at V and 10 bases at J, with 38 bases between the two ends. CDR3 length: 19 residues. Germline values: CDR1 SQVTM, CDR2 ANQGSEA. The CDR3 sequence: CSGWGGRWSQPSRSKEQFF. For the CDR3, the DNA is TGCAGCGGCTGGGGGGGGCGCTGGAGCCAGCCATCGAGGAGCAAAGAGCAGTTCTTC.

Of note for this clonotype: Lacking the conserved final phenylalanine or tryptophan, this CDR3 likely reflects a read error. No DNA is shown, since the ends of the CDR3 on it are uncertain; the CDR3 is the one TCRdb lists. This chain's CDR3 is CARSYGGQVSTEVFS. The J gene is TRBJ1-1, the V gene TRBV6-5. The CDR3 extends over 15 residues, inclusive of both ends. CDR1 MNHEY and CDR2 SVGAGI come from the germline V gene.

This clonotype was recorded once. Sequence at one end of the junction differs from germline and may be a read error. The chain has TRBV29-1 and TRBJ2-5, with D possibly TRBD1 on 6 matching bases. The CDR3 covers 13 residues. Germline lookup yields CDR1 SQVTM and CDR2 ANQGSEA. The CDR3 coding sequence is TGCAGCGTTGCCGACAGGTATCTAGAGACTCAGTACTTC. Protein sequence: CSVADRYLETQYF.